Below, 23 T cell receptor beta chains from the same sample are listed, as sequenced in a study of glioma-infiltrating T cells. The iRepertoire nested amplicon-rescue multiplex PCR amplified TCR alpha and beta CDR3s from RNA. TCRdb re-called the multiplex PCR reads through MiXCR, storing one row per CDR3 protein. The table records under 150,000 distinct CDR3 sequences, about 25% of them present only once. The sample was glioma tissue, nonneoplastic brain tissue, or PBMCs (not recorded which). Receptors were obtained from a human donor with low-grade glioma or glioblastoma, undergoing nonglioma brain surgery, or in good health (not recorded which).

This clonotype was picked up a small number of times. The chain links TRBV7-3 to TRBJ2-1; D ambiguous. The CDR3 has 12 amino acids. CDR1 SGHTA and CDR2 FQGTGA come from the germline V gene. The V end was cut by 4 bases, the J end by 6 bases, with 7 bases between. The CDR3 DNA is TGTGCCAGCAGCTCTCCAACCAATGAGCAGTTCTTC. It encodes CASSSPTNEQFF.

This clonotype was recorded a few times. The rearrangement links TRBV2 to TRBJ2-1; D might be TRBD2 (6 bases). The CDR3 is 11 residues long. CDR1 and CDR2 from the germline V gene are SNHLY and FYNNEI. V was shortened by 4 bases and J by 8 bases, with 6 bases between the two germline ends. In DNA form, the CDR3 reads TGTGCCAGCAGTGGGGAGGATGAGCAGTTCTTC. It is translated as CASSGEDEQFF.

In this sample, this clonotype turned up a few times. V and J are TRBV7-9 and TRBJ2-1, with D tentatively TRBD2 (6 bases). V lost 5 bases and J 0 bases, leaving 14 bases between the germline ends. This CDR3 contains 16 residues. In germline, CDR1 is SEHNR, CDR2 FQNEAQ (reference sequence). Here the CDR3 DNA reads TGTGCCAGCAGCGGCGGCGGGGAAGCCTCCTACAATGAGCAGTTCTTC. It is translated as CASSGGGEASYNEQFF.

The V call is TRBV7-6, the J call TRBJ2-5, with 8 bases matching TRBD2. The CDR3 is 17 amino acids. Trimming took 1 base from V and 1 from J; bases not matched to a gene: 8. Germline V CDR1 and CDR2: SGHVS, FNYEAQ. As DNA, the CDR3 is TGTGCCAGCAGCTTAGGACTAGCGTGGCCTCTCCAAGAGACCCAGTACTTC. This encodes CASSLGLAWPLQETQYF.

On this clonotype: Since a much larger clone is just one base distant, this may be a read error. The J gene is TRBJ1-1, the V gene TRBV6-5, with D maybe TRBD1 (5 bases). Trimming shortened V by 2 bases and J by 4 bases, and 17 bases separated the two germline ends. This CDR3 has 16 amino acids. Germline CDR1 reads MNHEY; CDR2 reads SVGAGI. The CDR3 reads CASSYPGESMSTEAFF. In DNA, the CDR3 is TGTGCCAGCAGTTACCCGGGGGAGAGCATGAGCACTGAAGCTTTCTTT.

The V and J genes are TRBV7-8 and TRBJ2-3, with a possible D match to TRBD2 (5 bases). V was shortened by 5 bases and J by 4 bases, with 13 bases between the two germline ends. There are 14 residues in the CDR3. Germline CDR1 reads SGHVS; CDR2 reads FQNEAQ. The CDR3 nucleotides are TGTGCCAGCAGCCCAACTAGTGGGGCAGATACGCAGTATTTT. This encodes CASSPTSGADTQYF. Full variable domain (missing parts from reference TRBV7-8 and TRBJ2-3): GAGVSQSPRYKVAKRGQDVALRCDPISGHVSLFWYQQALGQGPEFLTYFQNEAQLDKSGLPSDRFFAERPEGSVSTLKIQRTQQEDSAVYLCASSPTSGADTQYFGPGTRLTVL.

This clonotype showed up many times. The rearrangement uses TRBV27 and TRBJ1-5, with 9 bases matching TRBD1. V was clipped by 5 bases and J by 9 bases; unmatched bases: 20. Germline V gene sequence: CDR1 MNHEY, CDR2 SMNVEV (reference sequence). The CDR3 has 18 residues. CDR3 bases: TGTGCCAGCAGTACCCTTGCCGGGACAGGGACACCCAGGGGGCCCCAGCATTTT. It specifies CASSTLAGTGTPRGPQHF.

This clonotype has only a few counts. V is TRBV24-1 and J is TRBJ2-3; D gene ambiguous. The CDR3 is 16 amino acids. Deletions cut 3 bases from V and 4 bases from J, with 16 bases between. Germline loops: CDR1 KGHDR, CDR2 SFDVKD. The CDR3 coding sequence is TGTGCCACCAGTGATCCCCCCCCCAAAGGCGCAGATACGCAGTATTTT. Its translation is CATSDPPPKGADTQYF.

This clonotype was observed a few times. The gene calls are TRBV6-1 and TRBJ2-7; D is tentatively TRBD1 or TRBD2 (5 bases each). CDR3 size: 14 residues. In germline, CDR1 is MNHNS, CDR2 SASEGT. V was trimmed by 5 bases and J by 3 bases, leaving 14 bases between them. DNA of the CDR3: TGTGCCAGCAGTCCCACCGGGGCCTACTACGAGCAGTACGTC. Its protein product is CASSPTGAYYEQYV.

The chain recombines TRBV29-1 with TRBJ1-6, with a weak D call TRBD1 (5 bases). CDR1 SQVTM and CDR2 ANQGSEA come from the germline V gene. The CDR3 length is 13 residues. Trimming cost V 4 bases and J 8 bases, with 12 bases left between them. For the CDR3, the DNA is TGCAGCGTTGCTGAACAGGACGATTCACCCCTCCACTTT. This translates into CSVAEQDDSPLHF.

The J gene is TRBJ1-4, the V gene TRBV4-1, with D maybe TRBD1 (5 bases). Per the germline V gene, CDR1 is MGHRA and CDR2 is YSYEKL. Deletions cut 0 bases from V and 4 bases from J, with 12 bases between. The CDR3 length is 16 residues. The CDR3 nucleotides read TGCGCCAGCAGCCAAGATAGTCAGGGATATAATGAAAAACTGTTTTTT. Its translation is CASSQDSQGYNEKLFF.

This clonotype was observed at least ten times. The rearrangement joins TRBV27 to TRBJ1-1, with 8 bases identical to TRBD1. J was trimmed by 4 bases and V by 6 bases; bases with no gene match: 7. Per the germline V gene, CDR1 is MNHEY and CDR2 is SMNVEV (reference sequence). CDR3 length: 14 amino acids. The CDR3 DNA reads TGTGCCAGCAGACGTCAACAGGGGGGCACTGAAGCTTTCTTT. The encoded protein is CASRRQQGGTEAFF.

The V and J genes are TRBV18 and TRBJ1-1, with D uncertain. With 3 bases removed from V and 4 bases from J, the gap between germline ends came to 15 bases. This CDR3 is 15 amino acids long. Germline V gene lookup returns CDR1 KGHSH and CDR2 LQKENI. This chain's CDR3 is CASSPLDSGLTEAFF. The CDR3 coding sequence is TGTGCCAGCTCACCGCTGGACTCGGGTCTCACTGAAGCTTTCTTT.

This rearrangement joins TRBV7-2 to TRBJ2-1; 10 nucleotides line up with TRBD2. V lost 0 bases, J lost 7 bases, and 9 bases stayed unmatched. The CDR3 runs to 17 residues. Germline V gene lookup returns CDR1 SGHTA and CDR2 FQGNSA. The CDR3 nucleotides are TGTGCCAGCAGCTTAGCGGGTCTAGCGGGGGCAGCAAATGAGCAGTTCTTC. Translated, it gives CASSLAGLAGAANEQFF. The full variable domain, completed using reference TRBV7-2 and TRBJ2-1, is GAGVSQSPSNKVTEKGKDVELRCDPISGHTALYWYRQSLGQGLEFLIYFQGNSAPDKSGLPSDRFSAERTGGSVSTLTIQRTQQEDSAVYLCASSLAGLAGAANEQFFGPGTRLTVL.

This chain connects TRBV24-1 to TRBJ1-2, with D perhaps matching TRBD1 (6 bases). This CDR3 is 12 amino acids long. V was clipped by 7 bases and J by 8 bases, with 13 bases between them. Per germline, CDR1 KGHDR and CDR2 SFDVKD. The CDR3: CATSQDSYGYTF. The CDR3 DNA sequence: TGTGCCACCAGCCAGGACAGCTACGGCTACACCTTC.

This clonotype showed up many times. V is TRBV4-1 and J is TRBJ1-2; no clear D. The ends were cut back, 1 base at V and 5 bases at J, with 11 bases in the middle. The germline V gene encodes CDR1 MGHRA and CDR2 YSYEKL. This CDR3 contains 14 residues. CDR3 sequence: CASSQGGSGYGYTF. As DNA, the CDR3 is TGCGCCAGCAGCCAAGGAGGCTCGGGGTATGGCTACACCTTC.

The CDR3 bases are TGTGCCAGCAGCTGGTTCGGGGAGAGGGTTGAAGCTTTCTTT. Its protein is CASSWFGERVEAFF. The rearrangement links TRBV11-3 to TRBJ1-1, with no clear D. Germline V gene data show CDR1 as SGHNT and CDR2 as YENEEA. The CDR3 is 14 amino acids. The V and J ends lost 4 bases and 7 bases respectively, with 16 bases between them.

This clonotype showed up many times. The chain employs TRBV6-1 and TRBJ2-2, with D unresolved. Per germline, CDR1 MNHNS and CDR2 SASEGT. The CDR3 loop spans 13 amino acids. Trimming pared 6 bases from V and 6 bases from J, leaving 11 bases between. Here the CDR3 reads CASSTDLAGELFF. As DNA, the CDR3 is TGTGCCAGCAGCACGGACCTCGCCGGGGAGCTGTTTTTT.

Regarding this clonotype: One base away lies a much larger clone, so this may be a sequencing read error. This CDR3 is missing its conserved last phenylalanine or tryptophan, likely due to a read error. The genes are TRBV27 and TRBJ2-1; D may be TRBD2 (5 bases). CDR1 MNHEY and CDR2 SMNVEV come from the germline V gene (reference sequence). This CDR3 is 16 amino acids long. V lost 5 bases and J lost 4, with 18 bases in between. The CDR3 reads CASSADPGNIYNEQFI. CDR3 nucleotide sequence: TGTGCCAGCAGTGCGGACCCGGGGAATATATACAATGAGCAGTTCATC.

As for this clonotype: This may come from a read error, since a much larger clone is one base off. The rearrangement joins TRBV7-9 to TRBJ1-1, with D unclear. The CDR3 runs to 16 residues. CDR1 is SEHNR and CDR2 is FQNEAQ in the germline V gene (reference sequence). This CDR3 reads CASSFPQTTSNTEAYF. CDR3 sequence (DNA): TGTGCCAGCAGCTTCCCACAGACCACCTCGAACACTGAAGCTTACTTT.

As concerns this clonotype: With a much larger clone just one base away, this may be a read error. The CDR3 DNA reads TGTGCCAGCAGCTCTAGACTAGCTCAACCTAACAATGAGCAGTTCTTC. This gives the protein CASSSRLAQPNNEQFF. V is TRBV11-1 and J is TRBJ2-1; 7 bases line up with TRBD2. Germline V gene lookup returns CDR1 SGHAT and CDR2 FQDESV (reference sequence). Trimming took 4 bases from V and 5 from J; bases not matched to a gene: 11. The CDR3 runs to 16 residues.

V is TRBV5-1 and J is TRBJ2-7; D may match TRBD1 or TRBD2 (5 bases each). Per germline, CDR1 SGHRS and CDR2 YFSETQ. The V end lost 2 bases, the J end lost 2 bases, and 11 bases lay between the germline ends. The CDR3 is made up of 14 amino acids. The CDR3 loop is CASSFGTGTYEQYV. The CDR3 nucleotides read TGCGCCAGCAGCTTCGGGACGGGTACCTACGAGCAGTACGTC.

In its sample, this clonotype was seen many times. This chain uses TRBV6-1 with TRBJ2-5; either TRBD1 or TRBD2 may supply D (5 bases each). The V end lost 5 bases, the J end lost 5 bases, and 18 bases lay between the germline ends. This CDR3 comprises 15 residues. The germline gives CDR1 MNHNS, CDR2 SASEGT. This CDR3 is CASSPGDGQRETQYF. Written as DNA, the CDR3 is TGTGCCAGCAGTCCCGGGGACGGGCAGCGTGAGACCCAGTACTTC.